A selection of T cell receptor beta chains follows, all from one sample in a study of cytomegalovirus exposure and HLA in healthy donors. Sequencing used immunoSEQ multiplex PCR; TCRdb keeps in-frame clones, though not all of them. There are about 140,000 clones in the sample; approximately 78% occur only once, and about 8.1% lies in the top ten. Sequenced material: PBMCs. The receptors derive from a woman between 50 and 59 years old in good health and CMV-seropositive. The CDR3 runs from the conserved cysteine through the conserved F or W. The order of the fields is CDR3 DNA, CDR3 protein, CDR3 length, J gene, V gene, clone size, D gene. The D gene is left open where the match is weak. Expanded clones get a size class; other rows say once, few or many, or leave the size out.

CDR3 DNA: TGTGCCAGCAGCGTCCCGACTAGCGGGTTTGGCACAGATACGCAGTATTTT; CDR3 protein: CASSVPTSGFGTDTQYF; CDR3 length: 17; J gene: TRBJ2-3; V gene: TRBV9; clone size: -; D gene: TRBD2
CDR3 DNA: TGTGCCAGCAGTCCGGACAGCAATTCACCCCTCCACTTT; CDR3 protein: CASSPDSNSPLHF; CDR3 length: 13; J gene: TRBJ1-6; V gene: TRBV28; clone size: -; D gene: -
CDR3 DNA: TGTGCCAGCAGAAAGATTCCCGGGACAGGGAGGGATCAGCCCCAGCATTTT; CDR3 protein: CASRKIPGTGRDQPQHF; CDR3 length: 17; J gene: TRBJ1-5; V gene: TRBV27; clone size: -; D gene: TRBD1
CDR3 DNA: TGTGCCAGCAATAAACAGGGTCGGGATGAGCAGTTCTTC; CDR3 protein: CASNKQGRDEQFF; CDR3 length: 13; J gene: TRBJ2-1; V gene: TRBV27; clone size: few; D gene: -
CDR3 DNA: TGTGCCAGCAACGCGAATAGCAATCAGCCCCAGCATTTT; CDR3 protein: CASNANSNQPQHF; CDR3 length: 13; J gene: TRBJ1-5; V gene: TRBV2; clone size: once; D gene: -
CDR3 DNA: TGTTCCAGCAGCTTAGGGGCAGGGCAGCAGTCCTACGAGCAGTACTTC; CDR3 protein: CSSSLGAGQQSYEQYF; CDR3 length: 16; J gene: TRBJ2-7; V gene: TRBV7-9; clone size: -; D gene: -
CDR3 DNA: TGTGCCAGCAGCGACATACAGGTGAACACTGAAGCTTTCTTT; CDR3 protein: CASSDIQVNTEAFF; CDR3 length: 14; J gene: TRBJ1-1; V gene: TRBV2; clone size: -; D gene: -
CDR3 DNA: TGTGCCACCGACTCCCTTCTAGCGGGAGCCTACAATGAGCAGTTCTTC; CDR3 protein: CATDSLLAGAYNEQFF; CDR3 length: 16; J gene: TRBJ2-1; V gene: TRBV6-6; clone size: -; D gene: TRBD2
CDR3 DNA: TGTGCCAGCAAGGCGACGGGGGGACATTCTGAAGCTTTCTTT; CDR3 protein: CASKATGGHSEAFF; CDR3 length: 14; J gene: TRBJ1-1; V gene: TRBV2; clone size: -; D gene: -
CDR3 DNA: TGTGCCAGCAGCTCCGGGACTGCCTCCAATGAGCAGTTCTTC; CDR3 protein: CASSSGTASNEQFF; CDR3 length: 14; J gene: TRBJ2-1; V gene: TRBV7-2; clone size: -; D gene: -
CDR3 DNA: TGTGCCAGCTCTCTAAGGACAGGGCTGGAAAAACTGTTTTTT; CDR3 protein: CASSLRTGLEKLFF; CDR3 length: 14; J gene: TRBJ1-4; V gene: TRBV18; clone size: -; D gene: TRBD1
CDR3 DNA: TGTGCCAGCAGCTTAAGACAGGGGGCTGGCTACACCTTC; CDR3 protein: CASSLRQGAGYTF; CDR3 length: 13; J gene: TRBJ1-2; V gene: TRBV7-2; clone size: -; D gene: TRBD1
CDR3 DNA: TGTTCCAGCAGCTTACAGGGAACGAACACTGAAGCTTTCTTT; CDR3 protein: CSSSLQGTNTEAFF; CDR3 length: 14; J gene: TRBJ1-1; V gene: TRBV7-9; clone size: -; D gene: -
CDR3 DNA: TGTGCCAGCTCACGCACACAGGAGAGCTCCTACAATGAGCAGTTCTTC; CDR3 protein: CASSRTQESSYNEQFF; CDR3 length: 16; J gene: TRBJ2-1; V gene: TRBV18; clone size: -; D gene: -
CDR3 DNA: TGTGCCAGCAGTTCCGGGACAGGGGGCGTCAGATATGGCTACACCTTC; CDR3 protein: CASSSGTGGVRYGYTF; CDR3 length: 16; J gene: TRBJ1-2; V gene: TRBV6-5; clone size: -; D gene: TRBD1
CDR3 DNA: TGTGCCAGCAGCTGGACAGGGGCTAACACTGAAGCTTTCTTT; CDR3 protein: CASSWTGANTEAFF; CDR3 length: 14; J gene: TRBJ1-1; V gene: TRBV5-5; clone size: -; D gene: TRBD1
CDR3 DNA: TGCGCCAGCAGCGTCAGCGGGGGGTTCTCCTACGAGCAGTACTTC; CDR3 protein: CASSVSGGFSYEQYF; CDR3 length: 15; J gene: TRBJ2-7; V gene: TRBV5-1; clone size: -; D gene: TRBD2
CDR3 DNA: TGTGCCAGCAGCTTAGTCAAGGGGGCTGGGGAGACCCAGTACTTC; CDR3 protein: CASSLVKGAGETQYF; CDR3 length: 15; J gene: TRBJ2-5; V gene: TRBV7-9; clone size: -; D gene: TRBD1
CDR3 DNA: TGTGCCAGCAGCCTGTTTCTAGCGGGAGGCTACAATGAGCAGTTCTTC; CDR3 protein: CASSLFLAGGYNEQFF; CDR3 length: 16; J gene: TRBJ2-1; V gene: TRBV14; clone size: -; D gene: TRBD2
CDR3 DNA: TGTGCCAGTAGTTATACGACTAGCAGAGGCACAGATACGCAGTATTTT; CDR3 protein: CASSYTTSRGTDTQYF; CDR3 length: 16; J gene: TRBJ2-3; V gene: TRBV19; clone size: -; D gene: TRBD2
CDR3 DNA: TGTGCCAGCAGAGTGGACAGGTTCAACGCCGGGGAGCTGTTTTTT; CDR3 protein: CASRVDRFNAGELFF; CDR3 length: 15; J gene: TRBJ2-2; V gene: TRBV7-8; clone size: -; D gene: TRBD1
CDR3 DNA: TGTGCCACCTCTAGGTTAACAAACACTGAAGCTTTCTTT; CDR3 protein: CATSRLTNTEAFF; CDR3 length: 13; J gene: TRBJ1-1; V gene: TRBV5-5; clone size: once; D gene: -
CDR3 DNA: TGTGCCAGCAGCCCTGGGGGACAGGGGTCTTACGAGCAGTACTTC; CDR3 protein: CASSPGGQGSYEQYF; CDR3 length: 15; J gene: TRBJ2-7; V gene: TRBV5-4; clone size: -; D gene: TRBD1
CDR3 DNA: TGTGCCAGTAGTACCTCGCGGGGAACTAGCACAGATACGCAGTATTTT; CDR3 protein: CASSTSRGTSTDTQYF; CDR3 length: 16; J gene: TRBJ2-3; V gene: TRBV19; clone size: -; D gene: -
CDR3 DNA: TGTGCCAGCAGTGAACAGGGAAACACTGAAGCTTTCTTT; CDR3 protein: CASSEQGNTEAFF; CDR3 length: 13; J gene: TRBJ1-1; V gene: TRBV6-1; clone size: -; D gene: -